The TCR beta chain described here comes from a study of blood T cells in healthy people across ages. For the second PCR, which ran for roughly 7 to 11 cycles, a sample-barcoded 5' primer and a J-beta primer mix were used. TCRdb reprocessed the 5' RACE reads with MiXCR, giving one entry per CDR3 protein. The sample has 600,000 to 850,000 distinct CDR3 sequences, about 42% seen once. The CDR3 loop spans 13 amino acids. The J segment lost 4 bases and the V segment lost 7 bases, leaving 3 bases of the junction unmatched. CDR1 LNHDA and CDR2 SQIVND come from the germline V gene (reference sequence). Study conclusions and caveats: Diversity of TCR beta per million T cells declined in a roughly linear way with age.

This clonotype was found a few times. Its antigen is as yet unknown. Material: blood. This chain joins TRBV19 and TRBJ2-5; 10 nucleotides line up with TRBD2. The source of this sequence is a woman in her sixties in good health. DNA of the CDR3: TGTGCCAGTACCCCTAGCGGGAGAGAGACCCAGTACTTC. Residues: CASTPSGRETQYF.